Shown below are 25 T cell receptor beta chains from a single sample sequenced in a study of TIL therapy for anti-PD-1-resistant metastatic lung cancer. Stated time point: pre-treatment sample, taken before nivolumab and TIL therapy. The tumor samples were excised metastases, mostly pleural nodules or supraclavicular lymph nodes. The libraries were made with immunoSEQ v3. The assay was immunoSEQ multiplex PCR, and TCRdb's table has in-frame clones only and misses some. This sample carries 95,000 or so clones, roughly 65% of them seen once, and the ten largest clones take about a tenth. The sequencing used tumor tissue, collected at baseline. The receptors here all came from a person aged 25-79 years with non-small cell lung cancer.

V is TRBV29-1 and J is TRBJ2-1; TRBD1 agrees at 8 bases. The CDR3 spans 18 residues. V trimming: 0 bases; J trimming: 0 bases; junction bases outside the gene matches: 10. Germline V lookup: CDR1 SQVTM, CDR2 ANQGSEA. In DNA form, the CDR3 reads TGCAGCGTTGAAGATCTGAAGGACAGGGAGAGCTCCTACAATGAGCAGTTCTTC. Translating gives CSVEDLKDRESSYNEQFF.

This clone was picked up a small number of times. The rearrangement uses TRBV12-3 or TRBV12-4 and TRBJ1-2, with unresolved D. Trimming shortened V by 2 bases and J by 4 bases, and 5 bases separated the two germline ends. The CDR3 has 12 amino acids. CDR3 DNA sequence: TGTGCCAGCAGTTTACAGCGCTATGGCTACACCTTC. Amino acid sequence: CASSLQRYGYTF.

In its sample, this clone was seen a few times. CDR3 sequence reads: CASSYPGTSGSDTQYF. In DNA form, the CDR3 reads TGTGCCAGCAGTTACCCCGGGACTAGCGGCTCAGATACGCAGTATTTT. The rearrangement joins TRBV6-6 to TRBJ2-3; 11 bases are shared with TRBD2. The CDR3 length is 16 residues. In germline, CDR1 is MNHNY, CDR2 SVGAGI (reference sequence). Germline trimming cut 2 bases from V and 4 bases from J; bases unmatched to any gene: 5.

The CDR3 loop reads CASSRAGLQYF. CDR3 DNA sequence: TGTGCCAGCTCCCGAGCCGGTCTGCAGTACTTC. V and J are TRBV6-6 and TRBJ2-7, with unresolved D. This CDR3 has 11 amino acids. V lost 8 bases, J lost 9 bases, and 14 bases lay in between. CDR1 is MNHNY, CDR2 SVGAGI, per germline (reference sequence).

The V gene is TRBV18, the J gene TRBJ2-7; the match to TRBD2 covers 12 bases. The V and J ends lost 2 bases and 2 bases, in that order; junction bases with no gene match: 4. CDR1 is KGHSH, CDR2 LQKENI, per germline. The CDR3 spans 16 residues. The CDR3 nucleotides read TGTGCCAGCTCACCAATTGGACTAGCGGGGCCCTACGAGCAGTACTTC. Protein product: CASSPIGLAGPYEQYF.

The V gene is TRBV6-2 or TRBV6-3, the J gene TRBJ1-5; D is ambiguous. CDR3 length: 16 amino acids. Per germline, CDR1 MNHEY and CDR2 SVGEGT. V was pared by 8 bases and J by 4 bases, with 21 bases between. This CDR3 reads CASCFGSISPNQPQHF. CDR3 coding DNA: TGTGCCAGCTGTTTCGGGAGCATCTCCCCAAATCAGCCCCAGCATTTT.

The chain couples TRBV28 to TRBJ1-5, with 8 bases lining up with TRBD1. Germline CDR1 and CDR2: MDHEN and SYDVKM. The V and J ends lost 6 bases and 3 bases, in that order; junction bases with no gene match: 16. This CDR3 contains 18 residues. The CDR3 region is CASSRPGQDIGDNQPQHF. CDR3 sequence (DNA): TGTGCCAGCAGCCGCCCGGGACAGGACATAGGAGACAATCAGCCCCAGCATTTT.

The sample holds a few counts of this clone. This chain's CDR3 is CASSLVVGQNSPLHF. The CDR3 DNA sequence: TGTGCCAGCAGCTTAGTCGTGGGACAGAATTCACCCCTCCACTTT. The chain uses TRBV7-2 and TRBJ1-6, with TRBD1 matching over 7 bases. This CDR3 spans 15 amino acids. After removal of 1 base from V and 7 bases from J, the junction contained 4 bases not matched to a gene. The V gene's germline CDR1 is SGHTA and CDR2 FQGNSA.

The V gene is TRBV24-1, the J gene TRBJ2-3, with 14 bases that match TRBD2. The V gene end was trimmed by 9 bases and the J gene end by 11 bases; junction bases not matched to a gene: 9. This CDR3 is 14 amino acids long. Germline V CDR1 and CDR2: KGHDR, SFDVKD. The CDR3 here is CATEPGLAGVGQYF. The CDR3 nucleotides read TGTGCCACCGAACCGGGACTAGCGGGAGTGGGGCAGTATTTT.

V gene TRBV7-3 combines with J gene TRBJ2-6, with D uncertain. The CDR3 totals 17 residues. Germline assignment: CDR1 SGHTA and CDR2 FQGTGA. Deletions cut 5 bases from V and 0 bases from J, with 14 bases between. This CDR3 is CASSPRLLTSGANVLTF. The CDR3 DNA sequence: TGTGCCAGCAGCCCCAGGCTGCTGACCTCTGGGGCCAACGTCCTGACTTTC. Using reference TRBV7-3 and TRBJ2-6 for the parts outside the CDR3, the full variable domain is GAGVSQTPSNKVTEKGKYVELRCDPISGHTALYWYRQSLGQGPEFLIYFQGTGAADDSGLPNDRFFAVRPEGSVSTLKIQRTERGDSAVYLCASSPRLLTSGANVLTFGAGSRLTVL.

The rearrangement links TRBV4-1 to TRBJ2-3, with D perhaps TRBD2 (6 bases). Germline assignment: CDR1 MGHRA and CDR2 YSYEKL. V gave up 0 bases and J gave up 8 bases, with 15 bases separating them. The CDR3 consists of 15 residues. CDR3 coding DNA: TGCGCCAGCAGCCAAGATGCGGGTAGCGGAGTTACGCAGTATTTT. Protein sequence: CASSQDAGSGVTQYF.

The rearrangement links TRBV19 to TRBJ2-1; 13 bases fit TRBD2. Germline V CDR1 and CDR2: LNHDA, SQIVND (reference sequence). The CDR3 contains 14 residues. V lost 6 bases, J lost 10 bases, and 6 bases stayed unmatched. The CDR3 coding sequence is TGTGCCAGTAGAGGGACTAGCGGGAAAAACGAGCAGTTCTTC. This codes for CASRGTSGKNEQFF.

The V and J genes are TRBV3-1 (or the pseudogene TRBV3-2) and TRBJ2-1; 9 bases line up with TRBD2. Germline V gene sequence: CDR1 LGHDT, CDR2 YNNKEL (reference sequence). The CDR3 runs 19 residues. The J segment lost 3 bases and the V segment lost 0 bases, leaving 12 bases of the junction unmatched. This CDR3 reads CASSQDYPGLAGYYNEQFF. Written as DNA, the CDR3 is TGTGCCAGCAGCCAAGATTATCCGGGCCTAGCGGGGTACTACAATGAGCAGTTCTTC.

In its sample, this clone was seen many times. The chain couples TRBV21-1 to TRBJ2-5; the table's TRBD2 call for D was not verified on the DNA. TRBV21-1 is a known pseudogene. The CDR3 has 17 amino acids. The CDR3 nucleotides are TGTGCCAGCAGCAAATCCGCAGACGGGAACCTTGGGGAGACCCAGTACTTC. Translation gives CASSKSADGNLGETQYF.

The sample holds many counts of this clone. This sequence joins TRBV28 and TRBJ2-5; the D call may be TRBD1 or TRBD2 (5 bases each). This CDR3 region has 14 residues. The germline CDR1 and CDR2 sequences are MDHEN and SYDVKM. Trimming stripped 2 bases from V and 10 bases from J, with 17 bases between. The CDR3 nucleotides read TGTGCCAGCAGTTTAGGGCAGGGACCGTCGATCCAGTACTTC. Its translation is CASSLGQGPSIQYF.

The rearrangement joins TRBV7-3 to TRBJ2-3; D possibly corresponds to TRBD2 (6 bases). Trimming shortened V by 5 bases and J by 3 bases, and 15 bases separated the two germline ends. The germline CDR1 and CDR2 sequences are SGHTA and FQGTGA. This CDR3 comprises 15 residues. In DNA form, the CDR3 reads TGTGCCAGCAGCATCTTCGGGAGAGAGACAGATACGCAGTATTTT. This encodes CASSIFGRETDTQYF.

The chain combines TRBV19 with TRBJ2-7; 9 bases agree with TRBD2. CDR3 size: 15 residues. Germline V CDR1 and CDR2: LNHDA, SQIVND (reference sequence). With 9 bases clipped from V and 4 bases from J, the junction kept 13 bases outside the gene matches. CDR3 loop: CASRVGASGMYEQYF. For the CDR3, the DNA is TGTGCCAGCCGCGTAGGGGCTAGCGGGATGTACGAGCAGTACTTC. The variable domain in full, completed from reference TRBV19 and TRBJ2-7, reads DGGITQSPKYLFRKEGQNVTLSCEQNLNHDAMYWYRQDPGQGLRLIYYSQIVNDFQKGDIAEGYSVSREKKESFPLTVTSAQKNPTAFYLCASRVGASGMYEQYFGPGTRLTVT.

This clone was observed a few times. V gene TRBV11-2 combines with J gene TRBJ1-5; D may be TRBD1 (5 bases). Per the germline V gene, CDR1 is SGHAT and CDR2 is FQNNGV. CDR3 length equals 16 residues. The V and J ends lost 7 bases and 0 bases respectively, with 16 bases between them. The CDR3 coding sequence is TGTGCCAGCACCCTGACAGCCAGGTATAGCAATCAGCCCCAGCATTTT. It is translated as CASTLTARYSNQPQHF. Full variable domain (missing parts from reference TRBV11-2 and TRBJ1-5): EAGVAQSPRYKIIEKRQSVAFWCNPISGHATLYWYQQILGQGPKLLIQFQNNGVVDDSQLPKDRFSAERLKGVDSTLKIQPAKLEDSAVYLCASTLTARYSNQPQHFGDGTRLSIL.

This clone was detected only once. CDR3 sequence: CASSRTGDQPQHF. DNA of the CDR3: TGTGCCAGCAGCCGGACCGGGGATCAGCCCCAGCATTTT. This sequence joins TRBV7-2 and TRBJ1-5; D is uncertain. The CDR3 extends over 13 amino acids. Germline V lookup: CDR1 SGHTA, CDR2 FQGNSA. Trimming took off 5 bases at V and 5 bases at J, with 10 bases between the two ends.

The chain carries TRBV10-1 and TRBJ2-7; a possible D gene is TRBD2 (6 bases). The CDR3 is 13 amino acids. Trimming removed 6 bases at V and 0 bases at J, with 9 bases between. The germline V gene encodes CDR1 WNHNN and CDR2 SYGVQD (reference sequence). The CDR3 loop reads CASRAGRSYEQYF. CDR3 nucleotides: TGCGCCAGCAGGGCGGGACGCTCCTACGAGCAGTACTTC.

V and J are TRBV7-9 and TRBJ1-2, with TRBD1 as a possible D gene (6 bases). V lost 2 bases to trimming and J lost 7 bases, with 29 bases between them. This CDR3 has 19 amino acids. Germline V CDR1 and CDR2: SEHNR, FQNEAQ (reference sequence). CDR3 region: CASSLSTGVRAGAFRGYTF. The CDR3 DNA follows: TGTGCCAGCAGCTTAAGCACTGGTGTAAGGGCAGGGGCTTTTCGTGGCTACACCTTC.

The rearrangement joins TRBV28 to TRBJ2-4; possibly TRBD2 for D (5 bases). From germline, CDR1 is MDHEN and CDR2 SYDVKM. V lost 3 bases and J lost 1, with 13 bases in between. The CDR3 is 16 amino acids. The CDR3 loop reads CASSFRGSFAKNIQYF. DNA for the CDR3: TGTGCCAGCAGTTTTCGGGGAAGCTTCGCCAAAAACATTCAGTACTTC.

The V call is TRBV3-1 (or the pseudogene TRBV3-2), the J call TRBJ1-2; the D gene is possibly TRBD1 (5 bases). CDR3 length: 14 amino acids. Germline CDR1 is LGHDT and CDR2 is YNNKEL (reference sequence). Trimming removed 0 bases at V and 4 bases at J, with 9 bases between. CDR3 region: CASSQDEGTYGYTF. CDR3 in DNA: TGTGCCAGCAGCCAAGATGAGGGGACCTATGGCTACACCTTC.

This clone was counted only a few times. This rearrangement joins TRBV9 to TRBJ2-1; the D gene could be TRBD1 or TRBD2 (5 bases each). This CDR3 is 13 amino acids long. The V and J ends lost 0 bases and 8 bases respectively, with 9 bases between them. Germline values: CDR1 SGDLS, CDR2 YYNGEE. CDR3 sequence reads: CASSVALGDEQFF. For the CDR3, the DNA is TGTGCCAGCAGCGTAGCTCTGGGGGATGAGCAGTTCTTC. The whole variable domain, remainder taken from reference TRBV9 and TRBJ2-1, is DSGVTQTPKHLITATGQRVTLRCSPRSGDLSVYWYQQSLDQGLQFLIQYYNGEERAKGNILERFSAQQFPDLHSELNLSSLELGDSALYFCASSVALGDEQFFGPGTRLTVL.

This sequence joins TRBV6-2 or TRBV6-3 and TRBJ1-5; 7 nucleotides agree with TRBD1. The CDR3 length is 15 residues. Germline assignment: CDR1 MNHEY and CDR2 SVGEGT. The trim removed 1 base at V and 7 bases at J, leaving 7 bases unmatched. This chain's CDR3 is CASSYWGQSKQPQHF. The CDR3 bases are TGTGCCAGCAGTTACTGGGGACAGTCTAAACAGCCCCAGCATTTT.